This TCR beta chain derives from a study of T-cell reconstitution after alpha-beta-depleted transplantation in children. With regard to this clonotype: Sequence at one end of the junction differs from germline and may be a read error.

Germline V lookup: CDR1 SEHNR, CDR2 FQNEAQ (reference sequence). The CDR3 has 14 residues. The TCRbeta library was prepared with unique molecular identifiers. TCRdb passed the PCR reads through MiXCR, listing each CDR3 protein once. Of 450,000 to 600,000 distinct CDR3 sequences in the sample, 18% were seen once. The TCR comes from a human donor who donated a stem cell graft to a child with acute lymphoblastic leukemia. The J gene is TRBJ2-1, the V gene TRBV7-9; D uncertain. The source was PBMCs from the stem cell graft donor, collected from the stem cell graft. CDR3 sequence: CASSMDGAYNEHFF. DNA for the CDR3: TGTGCCAGCAGCATGGACGGAGCTTACAATGAGCACTTCTTC.